Given below is one T cell receptor beta chain in context. This entry comes from a study of blood T cell repertoires in COVID-19. Study information: From the United States, Italy and Spain came samples of acute and convalescent COVID-19. The analysed material was cDNA or gDNA that came from T cells, B-cell-depleted T cells, or PBMCs.

In the original analysis: It was from reference gene primer amplification that nucleated cell counts were estimated. Here immunoSEQ multiplex PCR was the method, and the copy in TCRdb shows in-frame clones only, minus some. For V, J and clone size, that table is used; D and trimming come from the DNA. Of roughly 230,000 clones detected, less than 85% appear once; the ten largest clones hold around 3.3%. The CDR3 runs to 13 residues. CDR1 is SNHLY, CDR2 FYNNEI, per germline. V lost 10 bases and J lost 6; bases outside the gene matches: 9. Sequenced input: peripheral blood. The receptor comes from a woman older than 75 with acute or convalescent COVID-19. The genes are TRBV2 and TRBJ1-2, with TRBD1 matching 9 bases. The DNA of the CDR3 is TGTGCCACCTCGGTGGGACAGGGCAATGGCTACACCTTC. Translation gives CATSVGQGNGYTF. Combining the CDR3 with reference TRBV2 and TRBJ1-2 gives the whole variable domain EPEVTQTPSHQVTQMGQEVILRCVPISNHLYFYWYRQILGQKVEFLVSFYNNEISEKSEIFDDQFSVERPDGSNFTLKIRSTKLEDSAMYFCATSVGQGNGYTFGSGTRLTVV.